This T cell receptor beta chain was found in a study of early T cells in non-severe SARS-CoV-2 infection. Study information: Bulk RNA from unsorted whole blood was sequenced; chains were unpaired.

TCRdb re-called the 5' RACE reads with MiXCR, one entry per CDR3 protein. The data show some 71,000 distinct CDR3 sequences, about 10% seen once. This clonotype showed up just a few times. Trimming left V 3 bases short and J 13 bases short, with 18 bases between. The CDR3 spans 14 residues. Germline CDR1 and CDR2: SNHLY and FYNNEI. The clonotype comes from an adult who was a healthcare worker with PCR-confirmed SARS-CoV-2 infection or an uninfected control (not recorded which). The sample was whole blood. The chain joins TRBV2 to TRBJ1-4; no firm D call. The CDR3 protein is CASSEDSRPNGLFF. The CDR3 DNA reads TGTGCCAGCAGTGAGGACTCCCGACCGAATGGACTGTTTTTT.